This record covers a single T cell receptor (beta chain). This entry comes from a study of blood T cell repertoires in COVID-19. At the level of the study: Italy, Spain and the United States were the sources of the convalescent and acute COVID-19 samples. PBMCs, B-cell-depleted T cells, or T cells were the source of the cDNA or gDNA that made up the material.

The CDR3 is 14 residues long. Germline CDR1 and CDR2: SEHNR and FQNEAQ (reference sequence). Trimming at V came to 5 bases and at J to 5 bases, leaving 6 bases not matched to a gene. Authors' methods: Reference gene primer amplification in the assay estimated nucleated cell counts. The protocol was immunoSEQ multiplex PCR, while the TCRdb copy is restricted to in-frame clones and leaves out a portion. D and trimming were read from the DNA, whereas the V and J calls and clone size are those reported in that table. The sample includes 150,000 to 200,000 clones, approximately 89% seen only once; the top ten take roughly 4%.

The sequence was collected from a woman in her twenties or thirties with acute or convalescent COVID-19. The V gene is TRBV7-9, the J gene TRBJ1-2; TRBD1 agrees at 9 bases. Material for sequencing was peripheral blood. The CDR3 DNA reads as TGTGCCAGCAGCCCTAGGGACAGGGATTATGGCTACACCTTC. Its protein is CASSPRDRDYGYTF.